The clone carrying this T cell receptor beta chain was observed a few times. Combining a sample-barcoded 5' primer with a J-beta primer mix, a second PCR ran for roughly 6 to 12 cycles. MiXCR, run by TCRdb on the 5' RACE reads, gives a single entry per CDR3 protein. The sample carries roughly 1,000,000 distinct CDR3 sequences, 20% to 25% recorded once. The source of the sample is a study of blood T cells in healthy people across ages. V lost 5 bases to trimming and J lost 9 bases, with 18 bases between them. Germline lookup yields CDR1 SNHLY and CDR2 FYNNEI. The CDR3 contains 14 residues. These same records also appear under a second study, on T cells of mothers and their children. That paper notes: Healthy Caucasian mothers, a few in number, and their six children were the donors.

This clonotype originated in a girl aged 2-10 years in good health. The sequencing sample was made of blood. This chain connects TRBV2 to TRBJ2-3, with D possibly matching TRBD2 (6 bases). The CDR3 DNA reads as TGTGCCAGCAGTTCCGAGGCGAGGAGGGGAACGCAGTATTTT. Translating it yields CASSSEARRGTQYF.